The clone carrying this TCR beta chain was detected only a few times. This entry belongs to a study of blood T cells in healthy people across ages. The wider study: Capture by template switching was about one barcoded beta molecule per two T cells.

With a J-beta primer mix and a sample-barcoded 5' primer, a second PCR ran 7 to 11 cycles. MiXCR was run by TCRdb on the 5' RACE reads, yielding one entry per CDR3 protein. The sample contains some 1,800,000 distinct CDR3 sequences, roughly two fifths of which appear only once. The J segment lost 7 bases and the V segment lost 0 bases, leaving 8 bases of the junction unmatched. Germline V gives CDR1 MNHEY, CDR2 SVGAGI. The CDR3 contains 15 residues. Total RNA extracted from each sample amounted to at least 5.5 micrograms. The chain couples TRBV6-5 to TRBJ1-2; 7 positions match TRBD1. The sequence was obtained from a human donor in good health. Sample: blood. The CDR3: CASSYSGYRGSGYTF. The CDR3 bases are TGTGCCAGCAGTTACTCGGGGTACAGGGGCTCTGGCTACACCTTC.